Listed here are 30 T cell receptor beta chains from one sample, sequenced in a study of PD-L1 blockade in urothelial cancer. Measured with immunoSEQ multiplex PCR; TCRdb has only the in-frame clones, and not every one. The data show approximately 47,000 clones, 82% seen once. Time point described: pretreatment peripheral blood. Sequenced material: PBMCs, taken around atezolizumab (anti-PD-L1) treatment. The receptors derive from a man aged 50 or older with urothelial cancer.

CDR3 region: CASSIQTALNEKLFF. As DNA, the CDR3 is TGTGCCAGTAGTATTCAGACAGCCCTTAATGAAAAACTGTTTTTT. V usage is TRBV19 and J usage is TRBJ1-4, with D perhaps matching TRBD1 (5 bases). This CDR3 has 15 residues. The germline CDR1 and CDR2 sequences are LNHDA and SQIVND (reference sequence). Deletions cut 3 bases from V and 4 bases from J, with 12 bases between.

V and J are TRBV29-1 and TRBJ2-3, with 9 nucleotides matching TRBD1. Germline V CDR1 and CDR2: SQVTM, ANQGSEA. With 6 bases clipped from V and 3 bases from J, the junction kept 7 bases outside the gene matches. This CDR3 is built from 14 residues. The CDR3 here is CSVGTGGLTDTQYF. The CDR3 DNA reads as TGCAGCGTCGGAACAGGGGGCTTGACAGATACGCAGTATTTT.

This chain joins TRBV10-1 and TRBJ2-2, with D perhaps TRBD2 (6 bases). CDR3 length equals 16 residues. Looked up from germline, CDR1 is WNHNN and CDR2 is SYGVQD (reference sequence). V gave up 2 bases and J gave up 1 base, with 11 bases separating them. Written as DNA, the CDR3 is TGCGCCAGCAGTGAGAGCTTAGCGGTGAACACCGGGGAGCTGTTTTTT. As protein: CASSESLAVNTGELFF.

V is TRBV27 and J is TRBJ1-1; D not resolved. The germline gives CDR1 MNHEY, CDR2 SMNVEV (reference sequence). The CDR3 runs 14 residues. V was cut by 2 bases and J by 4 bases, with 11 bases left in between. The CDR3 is CASSLGPRGTEAFF. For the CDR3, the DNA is TGTGCCAGCAGTTTAGGGCCCCGGGGCACTGAAGCTTTCTTT.

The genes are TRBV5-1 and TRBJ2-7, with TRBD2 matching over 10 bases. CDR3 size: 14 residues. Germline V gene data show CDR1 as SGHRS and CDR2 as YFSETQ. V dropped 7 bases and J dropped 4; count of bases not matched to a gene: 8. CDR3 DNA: TGCGCCAGCCAGCCTAGCGGGAGTAGATACGAGCAGTACTTC. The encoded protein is CASQPSGSRYEQYF.

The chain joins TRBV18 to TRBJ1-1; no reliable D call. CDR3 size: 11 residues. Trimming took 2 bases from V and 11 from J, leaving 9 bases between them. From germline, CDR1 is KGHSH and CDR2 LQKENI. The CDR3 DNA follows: TGTGCCAGCTCACCAGAAAATGCGGCTTTCTTT. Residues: CASSPENAAFF.

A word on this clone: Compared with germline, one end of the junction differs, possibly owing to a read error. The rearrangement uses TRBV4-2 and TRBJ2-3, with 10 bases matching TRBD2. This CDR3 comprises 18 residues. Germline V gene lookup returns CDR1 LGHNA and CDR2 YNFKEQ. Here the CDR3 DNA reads TGTGCCAGCAGCCCTGGACCGGGACTAGCGAGAGGCACGGATACGCAGTATTTT. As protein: CASSPGPGLARGTDTQYF.

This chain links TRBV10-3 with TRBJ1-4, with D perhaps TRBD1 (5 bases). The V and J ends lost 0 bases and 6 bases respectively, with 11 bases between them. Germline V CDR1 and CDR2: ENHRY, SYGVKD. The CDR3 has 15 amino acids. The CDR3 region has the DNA TGTGCCATCAGTGAGTCGGGGGGTCGAGATGAAAAACTGTTTTTT. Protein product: CAISESGGRDEKLFF.

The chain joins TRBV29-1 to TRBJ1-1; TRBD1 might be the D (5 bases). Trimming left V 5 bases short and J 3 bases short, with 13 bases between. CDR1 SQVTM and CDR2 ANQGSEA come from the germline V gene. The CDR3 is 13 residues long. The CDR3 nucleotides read TGCAGCGTTTCGCAGGGTCCCTACACTGAAGCTTTCTTT. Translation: CSVSQGPYTEAFF.

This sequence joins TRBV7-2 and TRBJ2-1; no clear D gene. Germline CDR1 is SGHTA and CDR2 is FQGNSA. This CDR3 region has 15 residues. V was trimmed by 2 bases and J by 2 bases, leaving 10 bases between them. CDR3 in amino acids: CASSLQTLTYNEQFF. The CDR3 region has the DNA TGTGCCAGCAGCTTACAGACATTGACCTACAATGAGCAGTTCTTC.

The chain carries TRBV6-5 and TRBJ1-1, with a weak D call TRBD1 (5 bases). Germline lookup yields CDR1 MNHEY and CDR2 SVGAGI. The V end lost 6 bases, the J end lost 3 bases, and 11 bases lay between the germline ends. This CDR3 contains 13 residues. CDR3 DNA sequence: TGTGCCAGCAGACCTCAGACAGACACTGAAGCTTTCTTT. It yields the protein CASRPQTDTEAFF.

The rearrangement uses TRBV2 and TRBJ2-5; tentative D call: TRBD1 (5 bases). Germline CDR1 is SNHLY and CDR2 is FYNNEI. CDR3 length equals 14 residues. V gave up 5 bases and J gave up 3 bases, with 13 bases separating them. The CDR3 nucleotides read TGTGCCAGCAGTTCAGGGTCGGGTAAAGAGACCCAGTACTTC. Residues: CASSSGSGKETQYF.

The CDR3 loop is CASKGDHNEQFF. Here the CDR3 DNA reads TGTGCCAGCAAAGGGGATCACAATGAGCAGTTCTTC. The chain uses TRBV9 and TRBJ2-1; weak D call: TRBD1 (5 bases). The germline CDR1 and CDR2 sequences are SGDLS and YYNGEE. Trimming took off 6 bases at V and 5 bases at J, with 9 bases between the two ends. This CDR3 spans 12 amino acids.

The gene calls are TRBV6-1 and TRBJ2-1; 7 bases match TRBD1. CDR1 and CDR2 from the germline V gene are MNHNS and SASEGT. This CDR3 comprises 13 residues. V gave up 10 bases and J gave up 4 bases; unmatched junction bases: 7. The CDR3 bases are TGTGCCATCGCAGCCAGGGGGTACAATGAGCAGTTCTTC. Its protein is CAIAARGYNEQFF.

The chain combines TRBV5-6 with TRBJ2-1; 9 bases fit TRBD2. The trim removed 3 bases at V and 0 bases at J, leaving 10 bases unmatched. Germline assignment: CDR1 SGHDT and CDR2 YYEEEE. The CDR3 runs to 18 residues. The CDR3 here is CASSSLAGEDVSYNEQFF. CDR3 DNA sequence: TGTGCCAGCAGCTCGTTAGCGGGAGAGGACGTCTCCTACAATGAGCAGTTCTTC.

The CDR3 is CASRIDSNTEAFF. CDR3 in DNA: TGTGCCAGCAGAATAGACAGTAACACTGAAGCTTTCTTT. J is TRBJ1-1 and V is TRBV5-4; a possible D gene is TRBD1 (5 bases). The V gene's germline CDR1 is SGHNT and CDR2 YYREEE (reference sequence). The CDR3 contains 13 residues. V shed 5 bases and J shed 2 bases, with 10 bases lying between them. Variable domain in full (rest from reference TRBV5-4 and TRBJ1-1): ETGVTQSPTHLIKTRGQQVTLRCSSQSGHNTVSWYQQALGQGPQFIFQYYREEENGRGNFPPRFSGLQFPNYSSELNVNALELDDSALYLCASRIDSNTEAFFGQGTRLTVV.

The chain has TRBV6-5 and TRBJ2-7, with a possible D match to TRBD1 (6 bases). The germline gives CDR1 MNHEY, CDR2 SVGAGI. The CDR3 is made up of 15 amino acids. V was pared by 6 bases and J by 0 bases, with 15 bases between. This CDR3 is CASRTSGAGSYEQYF. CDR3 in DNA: TGTGCCAGCAGAACCTCAGGGGCTGGCTCCTACGAGCAGTACTTC.

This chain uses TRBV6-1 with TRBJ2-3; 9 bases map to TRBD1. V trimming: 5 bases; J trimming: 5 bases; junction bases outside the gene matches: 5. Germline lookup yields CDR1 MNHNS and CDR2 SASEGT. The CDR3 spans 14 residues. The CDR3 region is CASSLQGAEDTQYF. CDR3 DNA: TGTGCCAGCAGTTTACAGGGGGCGGAAGATACGCAGTATTTT.

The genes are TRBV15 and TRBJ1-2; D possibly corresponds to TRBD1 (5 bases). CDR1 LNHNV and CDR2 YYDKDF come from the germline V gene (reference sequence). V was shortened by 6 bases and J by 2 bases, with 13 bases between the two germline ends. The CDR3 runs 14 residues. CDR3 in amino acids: CATREGRSNYGYTF. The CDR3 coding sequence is TGTGCCACCAGGGAGGGACGGTCCAACTATGGCTACACCTTC.

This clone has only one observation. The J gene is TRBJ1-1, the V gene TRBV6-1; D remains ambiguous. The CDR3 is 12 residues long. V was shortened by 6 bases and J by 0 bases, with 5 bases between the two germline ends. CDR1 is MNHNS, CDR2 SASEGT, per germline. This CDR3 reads CASRTMNTEAFF. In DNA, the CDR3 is TGTGCCAGCAGGACTATGAACACTGAAGCTTTCTTT.

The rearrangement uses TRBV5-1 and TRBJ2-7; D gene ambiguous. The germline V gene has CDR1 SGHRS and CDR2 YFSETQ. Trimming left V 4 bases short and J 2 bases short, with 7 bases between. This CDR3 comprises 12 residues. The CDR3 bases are TGCGCCAGCAGCCCGAGGACCTACGAGCAGTACTTC. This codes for CASSPRTYEQYF.

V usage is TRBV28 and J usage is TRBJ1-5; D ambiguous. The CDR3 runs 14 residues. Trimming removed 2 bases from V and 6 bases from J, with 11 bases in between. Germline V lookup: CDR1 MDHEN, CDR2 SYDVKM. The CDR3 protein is CASSLRGGIQPQHF. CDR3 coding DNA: TGTGCCAGCAGTTTACGGGGAGGAATTCAGCCCCAGCATTTT.

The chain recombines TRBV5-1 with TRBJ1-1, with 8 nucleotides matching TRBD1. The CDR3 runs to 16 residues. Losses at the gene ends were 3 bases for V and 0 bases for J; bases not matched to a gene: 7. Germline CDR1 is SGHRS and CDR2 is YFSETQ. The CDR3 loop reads CASSSGQGMLNTEAFF. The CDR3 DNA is TGCGCCAGCAGCTCCGGACAGGGCATGTTGAACACTGAAGCTTTCTTT. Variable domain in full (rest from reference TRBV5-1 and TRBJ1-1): KAGVTQTPRYLIKTRGQQVTLSCSPISGHRSVSWYQQTPGQGLQFLFEYFSETQRNKGNFPGRFSGRQFSNSRSEMNVSTLELGDSALYLCASSSGQGMLNTEAFFGQGTRLTVV.

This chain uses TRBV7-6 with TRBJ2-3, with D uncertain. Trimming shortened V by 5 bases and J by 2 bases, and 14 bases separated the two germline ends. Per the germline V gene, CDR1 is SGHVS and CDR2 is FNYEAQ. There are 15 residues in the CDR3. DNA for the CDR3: TGTGCCAGCAGCCCCTTTGGCGGCACCACAGATACGCAGTATTTT. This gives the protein CASSPFGGTTDTQYF. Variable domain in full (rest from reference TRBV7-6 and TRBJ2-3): GAGVSQSPRYKVTKRGQDVALRCDPISGHVSLYWYRQALGQGPEFLTYFNYEAQQDKSGLPNDRFSAERPEGSISTLTIQRTEQRDSAMYRCASSPFGGTTDTQYFGPGTRLTVL.

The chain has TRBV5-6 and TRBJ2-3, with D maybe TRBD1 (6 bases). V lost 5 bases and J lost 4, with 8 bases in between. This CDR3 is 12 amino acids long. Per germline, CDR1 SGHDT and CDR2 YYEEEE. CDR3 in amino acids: CASRGAPDTQYF. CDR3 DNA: TGTGCCAGCAGGGGGGCACCAGATACGCAGTATTTT.

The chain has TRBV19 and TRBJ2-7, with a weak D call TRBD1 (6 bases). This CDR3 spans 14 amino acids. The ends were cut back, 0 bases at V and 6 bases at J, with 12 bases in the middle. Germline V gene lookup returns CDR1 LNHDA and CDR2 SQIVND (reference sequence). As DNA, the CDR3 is TGTGCCAGTAGTATAGACCTCCAGGGGCCCGAGCAGTACTTC. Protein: CASSIDLQGPEQYF.

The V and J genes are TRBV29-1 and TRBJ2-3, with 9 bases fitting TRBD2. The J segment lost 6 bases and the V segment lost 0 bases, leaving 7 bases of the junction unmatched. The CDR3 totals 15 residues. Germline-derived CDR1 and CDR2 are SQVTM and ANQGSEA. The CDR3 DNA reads TGCAGCGTTGAAGAGCGGGGGGGCGCACATGATACGCAGTATTTT. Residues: CSVEERGGAHDTQYF.

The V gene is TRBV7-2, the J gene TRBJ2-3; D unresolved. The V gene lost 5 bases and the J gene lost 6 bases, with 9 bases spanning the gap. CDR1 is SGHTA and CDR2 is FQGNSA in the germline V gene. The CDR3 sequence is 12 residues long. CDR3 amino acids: CASSPHTDTQYF. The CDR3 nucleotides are TGTGCCAGCAGCCCACATACCGATACGCAGTATTTT.

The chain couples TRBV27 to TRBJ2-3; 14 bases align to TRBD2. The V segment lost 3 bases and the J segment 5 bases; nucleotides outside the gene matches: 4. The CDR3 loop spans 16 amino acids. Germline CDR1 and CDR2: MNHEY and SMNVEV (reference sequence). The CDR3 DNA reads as TGTGCCAGCAGTTTGGGACTAGCGGGAGTTGTAGATACGCAGTATTTT. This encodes CASSLGLAGVVDTQYF.

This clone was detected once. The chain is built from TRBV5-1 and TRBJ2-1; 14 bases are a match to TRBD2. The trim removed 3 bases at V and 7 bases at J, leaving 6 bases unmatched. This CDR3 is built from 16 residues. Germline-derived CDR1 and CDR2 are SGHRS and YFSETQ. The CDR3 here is CASSSTGTSGRNEQFF. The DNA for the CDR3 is TGCGCCAGCAGCTCGACCGGGACTAGCGGGAGAAATGAGCAGTTCTTC.